This T cell receptor beta chain was sequenced during a study of regulatory T cells in long-lasting Graves disease. Study-wide context: Graves' patients, newly diagnosed, had taken antithyroid drugs under 3 months. Findings and caveats of the study: When disease was persistent, TRBV28, TRBJ1-2 and TRBJ2-5 were the favored segments. Persistent patients had a count of shared public clonotypes (about 2,700) that exceeded that of new patients (around 960).

Noted time point: newly diagnosed GD, antithyroid drugs for less than 3 months. RNA from PBMCs was the source of the TCR library. Germline values: CDR1 SGHKS, CDR2 YYEKEE (reference sequence). The CDR3 contains 16 residues. V was pared by 0 bases and J by 4 bases, with 7 bases of the junction left unmatched. The table lists this clonotype with many counts. Its antigen is still unknown. Both iRepertoire HTBI primers and Arm-PCR of CDR3 regions were used to build the TCR beta libraries. TCRdb independently ran MiXCR on the multiplex PCR reads; one entry per CDR3 protein. Among roughly 420,000 distinct CDR3 sequences listed, 15% were seen once.

This rearrangement joins TRBV5-5 to TRBJ2-5, with 9 positions matching TRBD1. Material: peripheral blood mononuclear cells (PBMCs), obtained at new diagnosis, from a patient treated with antithyroid drugs. This sequence originates from a female donor with Graves disease. CDR3 protein: CASSLARDRDVETQYF. The CDR3, as DNA: TGTGCCAGCAGCTTGGCGAGGGACAGGGACGTAGAGACCCAGTACTTC.